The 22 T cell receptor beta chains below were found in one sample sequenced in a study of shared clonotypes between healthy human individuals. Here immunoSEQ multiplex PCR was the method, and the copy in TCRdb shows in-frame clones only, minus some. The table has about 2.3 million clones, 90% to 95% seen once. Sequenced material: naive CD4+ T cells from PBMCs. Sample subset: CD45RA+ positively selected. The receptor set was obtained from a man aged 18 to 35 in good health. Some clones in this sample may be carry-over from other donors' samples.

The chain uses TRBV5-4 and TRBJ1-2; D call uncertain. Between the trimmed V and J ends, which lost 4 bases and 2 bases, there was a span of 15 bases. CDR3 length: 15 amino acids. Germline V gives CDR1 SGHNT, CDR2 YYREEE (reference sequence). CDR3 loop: CASSLLEVVNYGYTF. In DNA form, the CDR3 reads TGTGCCAGCAGCCTTCTTGAGGTGGTCAACTATGGCTACACCTTC.

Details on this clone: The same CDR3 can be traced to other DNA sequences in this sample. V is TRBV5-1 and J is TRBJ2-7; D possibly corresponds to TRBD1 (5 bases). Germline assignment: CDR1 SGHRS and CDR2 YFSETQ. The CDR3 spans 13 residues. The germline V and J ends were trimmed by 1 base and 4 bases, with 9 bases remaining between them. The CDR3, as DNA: TGCGCCAGCAGCTTGCAGGGTCCTTACGAGCAGTACTTC. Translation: CASSLQGPYEQYF.

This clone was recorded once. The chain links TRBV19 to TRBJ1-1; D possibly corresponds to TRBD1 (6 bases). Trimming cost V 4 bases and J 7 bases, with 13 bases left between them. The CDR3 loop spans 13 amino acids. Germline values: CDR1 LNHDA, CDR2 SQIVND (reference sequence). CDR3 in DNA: TGTGCCAGTAGTAGGGGGCGGGCGGTTGAAGCTTTCTTT. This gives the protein CASSRGRAVEAFF.

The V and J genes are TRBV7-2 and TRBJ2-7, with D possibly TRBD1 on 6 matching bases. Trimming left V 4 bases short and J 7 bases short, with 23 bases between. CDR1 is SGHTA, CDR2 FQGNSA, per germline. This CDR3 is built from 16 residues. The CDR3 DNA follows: TGTGCCAGCAGCTCCCCCCGTGGGGGCTCAAGAGGGGAGCAGTACTTC. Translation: CASSSPRGGSRGEQYF.

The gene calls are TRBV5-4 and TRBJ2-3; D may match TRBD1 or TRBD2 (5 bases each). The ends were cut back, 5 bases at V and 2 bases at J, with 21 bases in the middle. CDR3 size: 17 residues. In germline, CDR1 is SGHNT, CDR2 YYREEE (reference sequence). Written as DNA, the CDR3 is TGTGCCAGCAGTCCGGCCGGGGCGCCTTCGGACACAGATACGCAGTATTTT. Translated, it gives CASSPAGAPSDTDTQYF.

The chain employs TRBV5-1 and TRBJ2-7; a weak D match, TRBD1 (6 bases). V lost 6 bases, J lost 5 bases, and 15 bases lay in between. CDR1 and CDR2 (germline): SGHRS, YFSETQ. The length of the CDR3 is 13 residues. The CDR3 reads CASTPAGENEQYF. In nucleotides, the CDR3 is TGCGCCAGCACTCCCGCAGGGGAGAACGAGCAGTACTTC.

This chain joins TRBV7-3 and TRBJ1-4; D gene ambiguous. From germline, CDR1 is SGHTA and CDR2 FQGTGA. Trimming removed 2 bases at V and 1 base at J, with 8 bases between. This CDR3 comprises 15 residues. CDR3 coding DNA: TGTGCCAGCAGCTTAGGTGCAGGAACTAATGAAAAACTGTTTTTT. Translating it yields CASSLGAGTNEKLFF.

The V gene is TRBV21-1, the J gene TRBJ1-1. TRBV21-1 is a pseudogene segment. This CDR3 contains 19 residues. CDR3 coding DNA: TGTGCCATCAGCAAAGTCTATGACGATTCCCGGGGAGCGAACACTGAAGCTTTCTTT. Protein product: CAISKVYDDSRGANTEAFF.

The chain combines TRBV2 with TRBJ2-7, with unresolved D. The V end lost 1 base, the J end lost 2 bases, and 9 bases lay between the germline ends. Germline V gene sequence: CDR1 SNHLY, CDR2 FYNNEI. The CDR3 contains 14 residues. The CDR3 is CASSEGSGTYEQYF. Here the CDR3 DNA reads TGTGCCAGCAGTGAAGGGAGTGGTACCTACGAGCAGTACTTC.

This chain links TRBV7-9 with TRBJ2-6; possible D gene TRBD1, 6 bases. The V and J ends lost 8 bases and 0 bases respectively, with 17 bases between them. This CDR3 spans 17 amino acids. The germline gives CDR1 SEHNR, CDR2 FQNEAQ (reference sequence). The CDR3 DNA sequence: TGTGCCAGCCCCCATGGACAGTCCCTCTCTGGGGCCAACGTCCTGACTTTC. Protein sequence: CASPHGQSLSGANVLTF.

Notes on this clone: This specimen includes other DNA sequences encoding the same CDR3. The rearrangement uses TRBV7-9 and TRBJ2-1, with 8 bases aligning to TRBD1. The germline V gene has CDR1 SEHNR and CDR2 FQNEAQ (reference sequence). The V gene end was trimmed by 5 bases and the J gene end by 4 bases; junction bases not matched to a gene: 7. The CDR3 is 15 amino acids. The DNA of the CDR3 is TGTGCCAGCAGCCCCACCGGGACAGGTTACAATGAGCAGTTCTTC. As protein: CASSPTGTGYNEQFF.

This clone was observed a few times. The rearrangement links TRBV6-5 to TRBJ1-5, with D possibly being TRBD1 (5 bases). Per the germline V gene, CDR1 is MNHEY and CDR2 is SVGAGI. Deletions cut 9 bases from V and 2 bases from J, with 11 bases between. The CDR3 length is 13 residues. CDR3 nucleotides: TGTGCCAGTAAGACGGGGGGCAATCAGCCCCAGCATTTT. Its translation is CASKTGGNQPQHF.

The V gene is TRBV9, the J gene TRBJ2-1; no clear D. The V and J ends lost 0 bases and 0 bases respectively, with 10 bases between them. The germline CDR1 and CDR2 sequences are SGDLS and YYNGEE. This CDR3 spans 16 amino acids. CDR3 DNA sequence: TGTGCCAGCAGCGTAGATCTCCGAAGCTCCTACAATGAGCAGTTCTTC. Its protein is CASSVDLRSSYNEQFF. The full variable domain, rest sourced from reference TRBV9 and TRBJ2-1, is DSGVTQTPKHLITATGQRVTLRCSPRSGDLSVYWYQQSLDQGLQFLIQYYNGEERAKGNILERFSAQQFPDLHSELNLSSLELGDSALYFCASSVDLRSSYNEQFFGPGTRLTVL.

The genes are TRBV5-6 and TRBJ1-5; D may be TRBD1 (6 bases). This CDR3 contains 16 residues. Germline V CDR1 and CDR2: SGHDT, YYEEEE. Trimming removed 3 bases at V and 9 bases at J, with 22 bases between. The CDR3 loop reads CASSWPFGGARRPQHF. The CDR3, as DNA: TGTGCCAGCAGCTGGCCGTTTGGGGGGGCCAGGCGGCCCCAGCATTTT.

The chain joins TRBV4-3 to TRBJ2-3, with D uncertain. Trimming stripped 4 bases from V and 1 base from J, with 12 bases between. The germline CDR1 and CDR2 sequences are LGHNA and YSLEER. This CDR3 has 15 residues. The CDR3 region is CASSRGGLGTDTQYF. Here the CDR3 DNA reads TGCGCCAGCAGCCGAGGTGGCCTAGGCACAGATACGCAGTATTTT.

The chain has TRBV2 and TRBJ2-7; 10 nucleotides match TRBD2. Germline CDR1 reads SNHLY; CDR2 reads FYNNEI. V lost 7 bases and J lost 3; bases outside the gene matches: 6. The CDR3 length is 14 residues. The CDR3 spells CASMQGLANYEQYF. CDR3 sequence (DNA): TGTGCCAGCATGCAGGGACTAGCGAACTACGAGCAGTACTTC.

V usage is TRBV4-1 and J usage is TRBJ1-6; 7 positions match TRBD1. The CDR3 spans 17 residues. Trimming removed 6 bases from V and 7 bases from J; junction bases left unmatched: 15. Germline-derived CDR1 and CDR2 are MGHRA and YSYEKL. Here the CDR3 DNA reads TGCGCCAGCAGTGACCCCTTAAAGGGACAGCAAAATTCACCCCTCCACTTT. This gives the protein CASSDPLKGQQNSPLHF.

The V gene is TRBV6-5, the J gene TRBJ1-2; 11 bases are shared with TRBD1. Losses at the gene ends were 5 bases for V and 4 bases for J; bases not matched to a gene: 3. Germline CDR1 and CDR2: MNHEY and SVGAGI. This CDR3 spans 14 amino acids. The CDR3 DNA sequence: TGTGCCAGCAGTCGGGACAGGGGGGCCTATGGCTACACCTTC. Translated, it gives CASSRDRGAYGYTF.

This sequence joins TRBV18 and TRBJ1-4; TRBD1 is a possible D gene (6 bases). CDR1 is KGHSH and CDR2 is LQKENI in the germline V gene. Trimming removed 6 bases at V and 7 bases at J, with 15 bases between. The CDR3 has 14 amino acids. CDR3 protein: CASSPSDRSEKLFF. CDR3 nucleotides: TGTGCCAGCTCCCCCAGTGACAGGAGTGAAAAACTGTTTTTT.

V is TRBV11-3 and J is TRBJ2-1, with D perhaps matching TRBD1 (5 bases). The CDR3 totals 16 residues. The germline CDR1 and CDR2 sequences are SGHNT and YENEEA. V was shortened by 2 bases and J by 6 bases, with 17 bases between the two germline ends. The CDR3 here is CASSLTLGRLGNEQFF. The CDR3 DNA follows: TGTGCCAGCAGCTTAACCTTGGGGCGGCTAGGCAATGAGCAGTTCTTC. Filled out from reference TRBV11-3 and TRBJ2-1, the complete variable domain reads EAGVVQSPRYKIIEKKQPVAFWCNPISGHNTLYWYLQNLGQGPELLIRYENEEAVDDSQLPKDRFSAERLKGVDSTLKIQPAELGDSAVYLCASSLTLGRLGNEQFFGPGTRLTVL.

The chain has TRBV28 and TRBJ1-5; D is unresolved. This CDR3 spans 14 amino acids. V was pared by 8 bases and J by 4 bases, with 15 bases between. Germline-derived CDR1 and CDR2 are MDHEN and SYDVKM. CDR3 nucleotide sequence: TGTGCCAGCTCCCCCCGCGCCTTAAATCAGCCCCAGCATTTT. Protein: CASSPRALNQPQHF.

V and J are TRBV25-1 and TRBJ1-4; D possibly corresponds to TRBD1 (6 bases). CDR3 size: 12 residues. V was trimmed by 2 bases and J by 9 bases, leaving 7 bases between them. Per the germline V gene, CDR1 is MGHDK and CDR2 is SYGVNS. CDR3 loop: CASSEQGQKLFF. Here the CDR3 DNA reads TGTGCCAGCAGTGAACAGGGGCAAAAACTGTTTTTT.